The sequence of this TCR beta chain was determined in a study of cytomegalovirus exposure and HLA in healthy donors. V gave up 1 base and J gave up 3 bases, with 18 bases separating them. CDR1 MGHRA and CDR2 YSYEKL come from the germline V gene. CDR3 size: 17 residues. The PCR was carried out with 60 Vbeta primers and 13 Jbeta primers. Profiled with immunoSEQ multiplex PCR; TCRdb holds only in-frame clones, not every one. In total, the table holds under 200,000 clones. The TCR was taken from a man aged 25 to 40 in good health and CMV-seronegative. Sample: PBMCs. The chain combines TRBV4-1 with TRBJ2-5; D not resolved. The CDR3 reads CASSQAARLTEKETQYF. CDR3 bases: TGCGCCAGCAGCCAAGCCGCCCGGCTTACAGAAAAAGAGACCCAGTACTTC.